These 9 T cell receptor beta chains were sequenced from one sample in a study of shared clonotypes between healthy human individuals. The assay was immunoSEQ multiplex PCR, and TCRdb's table has in-frame clones only and misses some. The table has around 980,000 clones, more than 75% seen once. Sequencing was performed on memory CD4+ T cells from PBMCs. This sample's subset: CD45RA-negative fraction. These receptors all stem from a man younger than 35 in good health. Some clones in this sample may be carry-over from other donors' samples.

This clone appeared a single time. At one end, the junction sequence differs from germline, possibly due to a read error. CDR3 bases: TGTGCCAGCTCACCGATCCCGGGACTAGCGGACCCCGTCACCTTC. Translated: CASSPIPGLADPVTF. The chain recombines TRBV18 with TRBJ2-7; 11 nucleotides match TRBD2. Germline values: CDR1 KGHSH, CDR2 LQKENI. The CDR3 spans 15 residues.

This clone has more than one count but fewer than ten. The chain joins TRBV7-2 to TRBJ2-1, with D perhaps TRBD1 or TRBD2 (5 bases each). This CDR3 spans 15 amino acids. V shed 2 bases and J shed 6 bases, with 14 bases lying between them. Germline V gene sequence: CDR1 SGHTA, CDR2 FQGNSA. CDR3 loop: CASSLRRQGPNEQFF. CDR3 in DNA: TGTGCCAGCAGCTTAAGAAGGCAGGGACCCAATGAGCAGTTCTTC.

The chain has TRBV4-2 and TRBJ2-7, with 7 bases that match TRBD1. The CDR3 loop spans 15 amino acids. Per germline, CDR1 LGHNA and CDR2 YNFKEQ. The J segment lost 0 bases and the V segment lost 2 bases, leaving 4 bases of the junction unmatched. CDR3 amino acids: CASSQLTGNSYEQYF. CDR3 DNA sequence: TGTGCCAGCAGCCAATTGACAGGGAACTCCTACGAGCAGTACTTC.

This chain connects TRBV7-2 to TRBJ2-1; D may correspond to TRBD1 or TRBD2 (5 bases each). There are 16 residues in the CDR3. Trimming stripped 1 base from V and 9 bases from J, with 19 bases between. Germline V lookup: CDR1 SGHTA, CDR2 FQGNSA. In DNA form, the CDR3 reads TGTGCCAGCAGCTTAGTAGGGGTCTGGATACGGGGTGAGCAGTTCTTC. Translating gives CASSLVGVWIRGEQFF.

This clone was seen just once. This chain connects TRBV25-1 to TRBJ1-1, with D perhaps matching TRBD1 (5 bases). The V gene's germline CDR1 is MGHDK and CDR2 SYGVNS. V gave up 5 bases and J gave up 7 bases, with 17 bases separating them. The CDR3 is made up of 14 amino acids. CDR3 bases: TGTGCCAGCAGTCTCGGCAGTTGGGGACTTGAAGCTTTCTTT. Translated, it gives CASSLGSWGLEAFF.

V is TRBV18 and J is TRBJ1-1; TRBD1 agrees at 7 bases. Germline loops: CDR1 KGHSH, CDR2 LQKENI. V was pared by 1 base and J by 0 bases, with 11 bases of the junction left unmatched. This CDR3 is built from 18 residues. CDR3 amino acids: CASSPRPGQLLVNTEAFF. The CDR3 DNA follows: TGTGCCAGCTCACCACGACCGGGACAGCTACTGGTGAACACTGAAGCTTTCTTT.

J is TRBJ2-3 and V is TRBV6-4; maybe TRBD2 (6 bases). The ends were cut back, 2 bases at V and 6 bases at J, with 18 bases in the middle. CDR1 and CDR2 from the germline V gene are MRHNA and SNTAGT. The CDR3 has 16 amino acids. The CDR3 is CASSDGFGGEWDTQYF. The CDR3 DNA reads TGTGCCAGCAGTGACGGTTTCGGGGGAGAGTGGGATACGCAGTATTTT.

The chain is built from TRBV7-9 and TRBJ2-1; D unresolved. The CDR3 covers 15 residues. Between the trimmed V and J ends, which lost 7 bases and 1 base, there was a span of 14 bases. Per the germline V gene, CDR1 is SEHNR and CDR2 is FQNEAQ (reference sequence). The CDR3 is CASNVWADSYNEQFF. The CDR3 nucleotides read TGTGCCAGCAATGTATGGGCAGATTCCTACAATGAGCAGTTCTTC.

Details on this clone: A far larger clone is only one base removed, so a read error is likely. This sample also contains other DNA sequences that code for the same CDR3. The chain combines TRBV30 with TRBJ1-4; no definite D call. The CDR3 sequence is 14 residues long. Germline CDR1 and CDR2: GTSNPN and SVGIG (reference sequence). The CDR3 protein is CAWTASPAGEKLFF. Here the CDR3 DNA reads TGTGCCTGGACCGCAAGTCCCGCCGGGGAAAAACTGTTCTTT. The full variable domain, in which reference TRBV30 and TRBJ1-4 provide the parts outside the CDR3, is SQTIHQWPATLVQPVGSPLSLECTVEGTSNPNLYWYRQAAGRGLQLLFYSVGIGQISSEVPQNLSASRPQDRQFILSSKKLLLSDSGFYLCAWTASPAGEKLFFGSGTQLSVL.